The 27 T cell receptor beta chains reported below all come from one sample, sequenced in a study of regulatory T cells in long-lasting Graves disease. Time point meaning: persistent/refractory GD, antithyroid drugs over 5 years with positive TRAb. Extracted RNA from PBMCs served as the source of the TCR library. Building of the TCR beta libraries involved iRepertoire HTBI primers and Arm-PCR of CDR3 regions. TCRdb passed the multiplex PCR reads through MiXCR, listing each CDR3 protein once. Of about 460,000 distinct CDR3 sequences in the sample, 20% to 25% were seen once. Source: peripheral blood mononuclear cells (PBMCs), taken when the disease was refractory, from a patient treated with antithyroid drugs. The receptors shown here come from a female donor with Graves disease.

This clonotype occurred a few times. This chain uses TRBV7-9 with TRBJ1-2; perhaps TRBD1 as D (5 bases). Per the germline V gene, CDR1 is SEHNR and CDR2 is FQNEAQ (reference sequence). Trimming removed 4 bases from V and 10 bases from J, with 19 bases in between. The CDR3 covers 14 residues. The CDR3 region is CASSWTDRSQDYTF. CDR3 bases: TGTGCCAGCAGCTGGACCGACAGATCCCAGGACTACACCTTC.

This clonotype has a handful of counts. A much larger clonotype is one base distant, so this may be a read error. V and J are TRBV15 and TRBJ2-7, with 7 bases lining up with TRBD1. CDR1 is LNHNV, CDR2 YYDKDF, per germline (reference sequence). CDR3 length: 15 residues. After removal of 1 base from V and 2 bases from J, the junction contained 5 bases not matched to a gene. The CDR3 reads CATSRAPGQPYEQYF. The CDR3 DNA is TGTGCCACCAGCAGAGCTCCGGGACAGCCCTACGAGCAGTACTTC.

Points on this clonotype: Just one base apart from a much larger clone, this may be a read error. V gene TRBV2 combines with J gene TRBJ1-1; 8 positions agree with TRBD1. V gave up 5 bases and J gave up 0 bases; unmatched junction bases: 5. CDR1 SNHLY and CDR2 FYNNEI come from the germline V gene. The CDR3 extends over 15 amino acids. The CDR3 nucleotides read TGTGCCAGCAGTTCGACAGGGGTCATGAACACTGAAGCTTTCTTT. This codes for CASSSTGVMNTEAFF.

The V call is TRBV5-6, the J call TRBJ2-7, with D tentatively TRBD1 or TRBD2 (5 bases each). Germline CDR1 and CDR2: SGHDT and YYEEEE. Trimming stripped 0 bases from V and 2 bases from J, with 15 bases between. The CDR3 extends over 16 amino acids. DNA for the CDR3: TGTGCCAGCAGCTTGGCCGGGACGGTGGAGACCTACGAGCAGTACTTC. Protein sequence: CASSLAGTVETYEQYF.

This clonotype has a count of ten or more. The CDR3 is CASSSEADVYGYTF. CDR3 sequence (DNA): TGTGCCAGTTCTTCGGAGGCAGATGTCTATGGCTACACCTTC. The gene calls are TRBV28 and TRBJ1-2; D remains ambiguous. The CDR3 consists of 14 residues. Germline V CDR1 and CDR2: MDHEN, SYDVKM. Trimming shortened V by 9 bases and J by 4 bases, and 18 bases separated the two germline ends.

Comment on this clonotype: A much larger clone sits a single nucleotide away, making a read error possible. CDR3 in amino acids: CASSLSDSPTGAFF. The CDR3 DNA reads as TGTGCCAGCAGTTTATCAGACAGCCCCACTGGAGCTTTCTTT. This chain joins TRBV28 and TRBJ1-1; D is possibly TRBD1 (5 bases). CDR1 is MDHEN and CDR2 is SYDVKM in the germline V gene. CDR3 length equals 14 residues.

This clonotype has ten or more counts. The rearrangement joins TRBV27 to TRBJ1-2, with TRBD1 matching over 7 bases. The CDR3 consists of 19 residues. V was clipped by 4 bases and J by 8 bases; unmatched bases: 25. Per germline, CDR1 MNHEY and CDR2 SMNVEV (reference sequence). CDR3 sequence reads: CASSSPRDSDPLSPRGYTF. The CDR3 DNA reads TGTGCCAGCAGTTCCCCCCGGGACAGCGATCCTCTATCCCCTAGGGGCTACACCTTC.

In its sample, this clonotype was seen many times. The V call is TRBV20-1, the J call TRBJ2-5; D may be TRBD1 or TRBD2 (5 bases each). This CDR3 is 14 amino acids long. The V and J ends lost 5 bases and 0 bases respectively, with 13 bases between them. Germline V gene sequence: CDR1 DFQATT, CDR2 SNEGSKA (reference sequence). CDR3 loop: CSADRDGDQETQYF. The CDR3 coding sequence is TGCAGTGCTGACCGGGACGGAGACCAAGAGACCCAGTACTTC.

This clonotype has ten or more counts. V is TRBV28 and J is TRBJ1-1; 7 positions match TRBD1. V lost 3 bases to trimming and J lost 1 base; unmatched junction nucleotides: 2. This CDR3 comprises 14 residues. Germline V gene lookup returns CDR1 MDHEN and CDR2 SYDVKM. The CDR3 nucleotides are TGTGCCAGCAGTTTTACAGGGGCGAACACTGAAGCTTTCTTT. Translation gives CASSFTGANTEAFF.

The chain recombines TRBV10-3 with TRBJ2-1; no clear D. Trimming removed 2 bases from V and 4 bases from J, with 15 bases in between. Germline V CDR1 and CDR2: ENHRY, SYGVKD. The CDR3 length is 16 residues. The CDR3 is CAISEPTWYQYNEQFF. For the CDR3, the DNA is TGTGCCATCAGTGAGCCTACGTGGTATCAGTACAATGAGCAGTTCTTC.

This clonotype has at least ten counts. The chain uses TRBV27 and TRBJ1-4; D not certain. This CDR3 spans 12 amino acids. The V end was cut by 8 bases, the J end by 7 bases, with 11 bases between. Per germline, CDR1 MNHEY and CDR2 SMNVEV (reference sequence). CDR3 sequence reads: CASSKEGEKLFF. The CDR3 DNA sequence: TGTGCCAGCTCAAAAGAGGGTGAAAAACTGTTTTTT.

This sequence joins TRBV30 and TRBJ2-2; 9 bases fit TRBD1. This CDR3 contains 14 residues. CDR1 is GTSNPN and CDR2 is SVGIG in the germline V gene (reference sequence). V shed 6 bases, J shed 7 bases, and the junction held 9 bases outside the gene matches. CDR3 bases: TGTGCCTGCACCCCCGGGACAGGGATCGGGGAGCTGTTTTTT. This encodes CACTPGTGIGELFF.

This clonotype was detected many times. This chain links TRBV6-5 with TRBJ1-1, with D hard to call. The germline V and J ends were trimmed by 0 bases and 1 base, with 15 bases remaining between them. Germline lookup yields CDR1 MNHEY and CDR2 SVGAGI. This CDR3 has 17 residues. The CDR3 sequence is CASSYSSAPVGNTEAFF. In DNA form, the CDR3 reads TGTGCCAGCAGTTACTCTTCGGCCCCGGTTGGGAACACTGAAGCTTTCTTT.

This clonotype was seen repeatedly, ten times or more. The chain links TRBV28 to TRBJ1-1; maybe TRBD1 (5 bases). Germline V gene data show CDR1 as MDHEN and CDR2 as SYDVKM. The CDR3 is 14 residues long. Deletions cut 4 bases from V and 5 bases from J, with 14 bases between. The CDR3 sequence is CASSSEGPITEAFF. The CDR3 DNA sequence: TGTGCCAGCAGTTCAGAGGGGCCAATAACTGAAGCTTTCTTT. Full variable domain (rest looked up from reference TRBV28 and TRBJ1-1): DVKVTQSSRYLVKRTGEKVFLECVQDMDHENMFWYRQDPGLGLRLIYFSYDVKMKEKGDIPEGYSVSREKKERFSLILESASTNQTSMYLCASSSEGPITEAFFGQGTRLTVV.

This clonotype was counted at least ten times. This rearrangement joins TRBV6-1 to TRBJ1-1; 12 nucleotides align to TRBD1. The CDR3 runs to 16 residues. Trimming took 6 bases from V and 5 from J; bases not matched to a gene: 10. CDR1 is MNHNS and CDR2 is SASEGT in the germline V gene. The CDR3: CASRRPGQGARTEAFF. The DNA for the CDR3 is TGTGCCAGCAGACGCCCGGGACAGGGGGCGAGGACTGAAGCTTTCTTT.

The V gene is TRBV6-1, the J gene TRBJ2-7; D may be TRBD1 (6 bases). V lost 6 bases and J lost 2, with 14 bases in between. This CDR3 is 14 amino acids long. CDR1 and CDR2 (germline): MNHNS, SASEGT. CDR3 sequence reads: CASSPTGITYEQYF. The CDR3, as DNA: TGTGCCAGCAGCCCTACAGGGATCACCTACGAGCAGTACTTC.

This clonotype was counted between two and nine times. This chain links TRBV3-1 with TRBJ2-7; D not resolved. Trimming removed 0 bases at V and 0 bases at J, with 3 bases between. The CDR3 is 13 amino acids. Germline V lookup: CDR1 LGHDT, CDR2 YNNKEL (reference sequence). CDR3: CASSQDLSYEQYF. The CDR3 bases are TGTGCCAGCAGCCAAGACCTCTCCTACGAGCAGTACTTC.

In its sample, this clonotype was seen many times. The chain joins TRBV7-2 to TRBJ1-5; D call uncertain. Germline assignment: CDR1 SGHTA and CDR2 FQGNSA. The V and J ends lost 4 bases and 3 bases respectively, with 7 bases between them. This CDR3 has 13 amino acids. This chain's CDR3 is CASSYQINQPQHF. The CDR3 region has the DNA TGTGCCAGCAGCTACCAGATCAATCAGCCCCAGCATTTT.

This clonotype was seen repeatedly, ten times or more. The rearrangement links TRBV6-9 to TRBJ2-7; D is perhaps TRBD2 (6 bases). Germline V CDR1 and CDR2: MNHGY, SVAAGI. The CDR3 has 13 residues. Trimming pared 4 bases from V and 3 bases from J, leaving 10 bases between. The CDR3 loop reads CASSFSTSYEQYF. For the CDR3, the DNA is TGTGCCAGCAGTTTCTCGACTAGCTACGAGCAGTACTTC.

This chain joins TRBV30 and TRBJ1-5, with 9 bases that match TRBD1. The CDR3 covers 15 residues. V dropped 6 bases and J dropped 5; count of bases not matched to a gene: 11. The germline V gene encodes CDR1 GTSNPN and CDR2 SVGIG (reference sequence). CDR3 coding DNA: TGTGCCTGCCTTACAGGGGGCAAGGGCGATCAGCCCCAGCATTTT. Translating gives CACLTGGKGDQPQHF. Supplemented by reference TRBV30 and TRBJ1-5, the full variable domain reads SQTIHQWPATLVQPVGSPLSLECTVEGTSNPNLYWYRQAAGRGLQLLFYSVGIGQISSEVPQNLSASRPQDRQFILSSKKLLLSDSGFYLCACLTGGKGDQPQHFGDGTRLSIL.

Note on this clonotype: A read error may explain this, as a much larger clone is one base away. The chain is built from TRBV29-1 and TRBJ2-5; no clear D gene. Trimming pared 6 bases from V and 5 bases from J, leaving 13 bases between. Germline V gene data show CDR1 as SQVTM and CDR2 as ANQGSEA. The CDR3 runs 12 residues. CDR3: CSVRTSSETQYF. The CDR3 region has the DNA TGCAGCGTGCGTACAAGCTCGGAGACCCAGTACTTC.

This chain connects TRBV2 to TRBJ2-7; D is perhaps TRBD1 (7 bases). The CDR3 is 16 residues long. Germline V gene lookup returns CDR1 SNHLY and CDR2 FYNNEI. V gave up 4 bases and J gave up 3 bases, with 19 bases separating them. CDR3 protein: CASSGQRDSGGYEQYF. CDR3 coding DNA: TGTGCCAGCAGTGGTCAACGGGACTCAGGGGGCTACGAGCAGTACTTC.

This clonotype has only a few counts. This chain connects TRBV6-1 to TRBJ1-3; D call uncertain. Trimming removed 7 bases at V and 6 bases at J, with 10 bases between. In germline, CDR1 is MNHNS, CDR2 SASEGT. The CDR3 totals 12 residues. Here the CDR3 DNA reads TGTGCCAGCACCAACACTGAAAACACCATATATTTT. It specifies CASTNTENTIYF.

The table lists this clonotype with a few counts. This chain connects TRBV20-1 to TRBJ2-5; D might be TRBD2 (5 bases). Trimming shortened V by 1 base and J by 1 base, and 13 bases separated the two germline ends. CDR1 DFQATT and CDR2 SNEGSKA come from the germline V gene (reference sequence). The CDR3 sequence is 15 residues long. CDR3 DNA: TGCAGTGCTAGAGGTCCCTTAGCGTTCCAAGAGACCCAGTACTTC. Residues: CSARGPLAFQETQYF.

The chain combines TRBV11-1 with TRBJ2-5; D call uncertain. The CDR3 length is 14 residues. Germline lookup yields CDR1 SGHAT and CDR2 FQDESV (reference sequence). Trimming took 1 base from V and 2 from J, leaving 8 bases between them. As DNA, the CDR3 is TGTGCCAGCAGCTTAGTCACTCTTCAAGAGACCCAGTACTTC. It yields the protein CASSLVTLQETQYF.

The CDR3 sequence is CASSRDFGQGAGELFF. The CDR3 DNA is TGTGCCAGCAGCCGTGATTTTGGACAGGGCGCCGGGGAGCTGTTTTTT. The J gene is TRBJ2-2, the V gene TRBV3-1; TRBD1 aligns across 8 bases. Per the germline V gene, CDR1 is LGHDT and CDR2 is YNNKEL (reference sequence). The CDR3 loop spans 16 amino acids. J lost 6 bases, V lost 4 bases, and 10 bases had no gene match.

DNA of the CDR3: TGTGCCAGCAGTTACTCGTTTGGAGCGGGAGGGAACACCGGGGAGCTGTTTTTT. Translating gives CASSYSFGAGGNTGELFF. The genes are TRBV6-5 and TRBJ2-2; 9 nucleotides match TRBD2. V lost 0 bases, J lost 1 base, and 6 bases stayed unmatched. The CDR3 has 18 amino acids. Per germline, CDR1 MNHEY and CDR2 SVGAGI.